Included here is one TCR beta chain sequence, with context. Its cognate antigen is unknown. Trimming removed 8 bases at V and 2 bases at J, with 9 bases between. CDR1 and CDR2 from the germline V gene are MGHRA and YSYEKL. The CDR3 length is 12 residues. These data originate in a study of T cell repertoires in cytomegalovirus infection. Findings and limits, study-wide: Across the ex vivo response, the dominant clonotypes were HLA-C-restricted CMV-specific TCR beta clonotypes.

TCRdb reprocessed the reads via MiXCR and lists one record per CDR3 protein. The sample records approximately 310,000 distinct CDR3 sequences, 20% to 25% being singletons. The origin of this receptor is a human donor in good health (CMV status not recorded). Some clones in this sample may be carry-over from other donors' samples. The sequences come from cultured PBMCs, collected from culture after CMV antigen stimulation. V and J are TRBV4-1 and TRBJ1-1, with D unresolved. The CDR3 here is CASRGYNTEAFF. DNA of the CDR3: TGCGCCAGCCGAGGCTACAACACTGAAGCTTTCTTT.